This T cell receptor (beta chain) is drawn from a study of T cell responses to AZD1222 COVID-19 vaccine. A word on this clone: Antigen unknown.

The V and J ends lost 11 bases and 6 bases respectively, with 14 bases between them. The V gene's germline CDR1 is MDHEN and CDR2 SYDVKM. The CDR3 has 13 residues. Whole-study findings and limits: Repertoire sampling was restricted to post-peak T cell response timepoints. Receipt of two AZD1222 doses was followed by a rise in Spike-specific TCR breadth and depth. The span of vaccine-associated CD4 TCRs extended across spike, with dominance at 160-218 and 743-854.

Measured with immunoSEQ multiplex PCR; TCRdb has only the in-frame clones, and not every one. The sample contains about 160,000 clones, 90% to 95% of which appear only once. The TCR sequence derives from an adult in good health. This material consisted of peripheral blood, taken on day 0 of MenACWY control vaccination. The V and J genes are TRBV28 and TRBJ2-6, with D uncertain. The CDR3 loop reads CAHRAPEANVLTF. The CDR3 bases are TGTGCCCATCGAGCCCCTGAGGCCAACGTCCTGACTTTC.